What follows describes a single TCR beta chain. What this receptor recognizes is not known. The record has no base qualities; no much larger clone is one base away. Participants in the prospective study were enrolled through a virtual design, were aged about 18 to 100 years, and lived in roughly 24 United States geographic areas. Cohort assignment in the prospective study relied on participant-reported clinical history from a screening survey and a study questionnaire. Each participant in the prospective study had whole blood, serum and a nasopharyngeal or oropharyngeal swab collected by mobile phlebotomists. Participants in the prospective study had the option to provide additional blood draws and questionnaires over an approximately two-month period. Before DNA extraction, prospective study blood samples were shipped either frozen or at room temperature. TCRbeta CDR3 regions were amplified from genomic DNA using the immunoSEQ Assay, a bias-controlled multiplex PCR. On the authors' methods: Within the assay, amplification of reference gene primers was used to estimate how many nucleated cells each sample contained. To quantify the absolute abundance of each unique TCRbeta CDR3 rearrangement, sequence reads were collapsed and filtered. For each sample, productive Simpson clonality was calculated by taking the square root of Simpson's diversity index across productive rearrangements. Imported from immuneACCESS, the table was reduced by TCRdb to in-frame sequences with V and J called. These copies leave out some clones; in studies compared against another copy, an unresolved V gene accounts for under half, and the cause of the remainder is not known. V, J and clone size derive from that table, while D and trimming were established from the DNA sequence. This sample holds approximately 250,000 clones; about 86% were observed only once. The ten top clones hold approximately 4% of the sample.

The sample is drawn from a study of blood T cell repertoires in COVID-19 (dated by TCRdb to 2020 to 2022). Background for the entire study: The collaborator samples originated in the United States, Italy and Spain and spanned the acute and convalescent phases of COVID-19. Samples were obtained from the ongoing ImmuneRACE study (first 160 participants) and from 1,254 subjects provided by 6 global collaborators. Deeply sampled blood TCRbeta repertoires from subjects exposed to, actively infected with, or recovered from COVID-19 were included in the dataset. The repertoires were released in a freely available public database meant as a resource for research on the immune response to SARS-CoV-2. Where available, HLA class I and class II types were obtained from metadata supplied by the sample provider rather than from assay-based typing. A de-identified subject ID, COVID-19 status, age in years and sex were almost always included in the sample metadata. The material from the prospective study consisted of cDNA or gDNA derived from T cells, B-cell-depleted T cells, or PBMCs. Here is what the overall study found, with its caveats: How much clinical and demographic metadata was included differed by source and by participant, and the metadata was provided uncurated.

V loses 3 bases, J loses 7 bases, and the germline ends lie 13 bases apart. CDR1 SGHAT and CDR2 FQNNGV are derived from the germline V gene. Including cysteine and phenylalanine, the CDR3 has 14 amino acids. The only DNA kept is the CDR3, 42 bases in frame from the first base. This TCR was recovered from a man aged 30-40 years with acute COVID-19. The rearranged chain carries TRBV11-2 and TRBJ2-1, with a tentative D gene TRBD1 over 6 matching bases. The sample taken for sequencing was PBMCs or T cells enriched from blood (not recorded which). The DNA sequence follows: TGTGCCAGCAGCTTTCTGGACAGCAAGAATGAGCAGTTCTTC. This translates into CASSFLDSKNEQFF.